This T cell receptor beta chain was retrieved from a study of T cell repertoires in cytomegalovirus infection (dated 2019 in TCRdb). Background on the whole study: Alongside well-studied HLA-B-restricted epitopes, the peptide stimulations were aimed at recently identified HLA-C-restricted CMV epitopes, whose presentation resists viral immunomodulation. Because public TCR beta signatures pointed to carriage of CMV infection together with the matching HLA type, the HLA type of each donor mattered for the analysis.

The sequencing machine was an Illumina HiSeq 1500. The public reads were reanalyzed by TCRdb: fastp trimming at Q25, MiXCR alignment, in-frame beta chains only. Records with the same CDR3 protein are collapsed into one entry carrying the most frequent genes and DNA. For this sample the table gives about a million distinct CDR3 sequences, of which 30% to 40% were detected only once. The leading ten clones occupy over 10% of the sample. For CDR1 and CDR2, the germline V gene (reference sequence) lists LNHDA and SQIVND. Trimming takes 3 bases from V and 1 base from J, and the germline ends sit 10 bases apart. Termini included, the CDR3 measures 15 amino acids. The retained sequence is limited to the CDR3, 45 bases, with the frame set at the first base. Broad study findings and their caveats: In both this cohort and an independent approximately 370-donor cohort, the cumulative frequency of public TCR beta family members distinguished carriers of CMV infection plus the relevant HLA type. The ex vivo response was dominated by HLA-C-restricted CMV-specific TCR beta clonotypes, and the single most frequent clonotype in two of eight donors was supplied by these HLA-C-restricted clonotypes.

Turning to this clonotype: The target of this receptor is not known. The conserved closing phenylalanine or tryptophan is absent in this CDR3, likely reflecting a read error.

The label giving this sample's treatment or condition can be read as: in vitro stimulation with specific CMV peptide epitopes to enrich CMV-specific T cells. The chain couples TRBV19 to TRBJ1-5; no D gene call is confident. The sequence came from a human donor in good health (CMV status not recorded). Some clones in this sample may be carry-over from other donors' samples. Specimen: cultured CD8+ T cells from PBMCs, collected from culture after CMV antigen stimulation. CDR3 reads: CASSMAGASNQPQHS. The DNA sequence is TGTGCCAGTAGTATGGCGGGAGCGAGCAATCAGCCCCAGCATTCT.